These 7 T cell receptor beta chains were all obtained from the same sample, sequenced in a study of T cells expressing NK-cell markers. TCRdb reprocessed the 5' RACE reads and stores each CDR3 protein as one record, lacking DNA. Its table records about 160,000 distinct CDR3 sequences. The sequencing input was blood T cells: a sorted CD56 or NKG2C T cell subset, CD4+ or CD8+ T cells, or bulk PBMC T cells (not recorded which). The source is a man aged 18 to 70 in good health.

The rearrangement links TRBV7-9 to TRBJ2-3; TCRdb indicates TRBD1, and absent DNA this call remains unverified. CDR1 is SEHNR, CDR2 FQNEAQ, per germline (reference sequence). This CDR3 contains 16 residues. The CDR3 here is CASSRVSGGITDTQYF.

The chain employs TRBV19 and TRBJ2-5; TCRdb outputs TRBD2, but without DNA this stays unchecked. This CDR3 is 14 amino acids long. Germline assignment: CDR1 LNHDA and CDR2 SQIVND (reference sequence). This chain's CDR3 is CASSTRTSLETQYF.

The rearrangement joins TRBV2 to TRBJ1-1. The length of the CDR3 is 14 residues. In germline, CDR1 is SNHLY, CDR2 FYNNEI. CDR3 protein: CASNSGYLNTEAFF.

This chain connects TRBV28 to TRBJ1-1; TCRdb selects TRBD1, and the lack of DNA leaves this call unchecked. The germline V gene encodes CDR1 MDHEN and CDR2 SYDVKM. This CDR3 has 15 residues. The CDR3 loop is CASNQDQGMNTEAFF.

The chain has TRBV12-3 or TRBV12-4 and TRBJ2-2; lacking DNA, the TRBD1 call made by TCRdb goes unchecked. The CDR3 runs 15 residues. CDR3 amino acids: CASTSSVGVSGELFF.

The rearrangement joins TRBV11-2 to TRBJ2-1; TCRdb indicates TRBD1, and absent DNA this call remains unverified. The CDR3 has 16 amino acids. Germline CDR1 reads SGHAT; CDR2 reads FQNNGV. The CDR3 here is CASRSRGASAYNEQFF.

The chain has TRBV5-1 and TRBJ2-7; the D call from TCRdb, TRBD1, cannot be confirmed without DNA. Germline V lookup: CDR1 SGHRS, CDR2 YFSETQ. The CDR3 loop spans 15 amino acids. CDR3 sequence: CASSWGGTGPAEQYF.